A selection of T cell receptor beta chains follows, all from one sample in a study of blood T cell repertoires in COVID-19. TCRdb keeps only in-frame clones here, not all; method: immunoSEQ multiplex PCR. This sample carries about 300,000 clones, approximately 84% of them seen once, and the ten largest clones take over 1.1%. The sequenced sample consisted of peripheral blood. The receptors derive from a human donor with COVID-19, enrolled during active disease. The donor label of this sample is uncertain. Each CDR3 is given with its conserved first and last residue. D genes are given only for firm matches. Size is omitted from some rows. Given values are once, few, many or a class for expanded clones.

. | TRBJ2-7 | TRBD2 | TRBV28 | TGTGCCAGCAGTTTAACTAGCGGGAGGGCCTACGAGCAGTACTTC | CASSLTSGRAYEQYF
. | TRBJ2-3 | TRBD2 | TRBV5-1 | TGCGCCAGCAGGGGACTAGGAGGAAATACGCAGTATTTT | CASRGLGGNTQYF
. | TRBJ2-1 | TRBD2 | TRBV19 | TGTGCCAGTAGTATTAACCGGGAGGGAGAGCAGTTCTTC | CASSINREGEQFF
few | TRBJ2-3 | . | TRBV7-7 | TGTGCTAGCAGCCCGTTTGGAGTTAGCACAGATACGCAGTATTTT | CASSPFGVSTDTQYF
. | TRBJ2-7 | TRBD1 | TRBV5-6 | TGTGCCAGCAGCTTCCTTGGGACAGGGAACGAGCAGTACTTC | CASSFLGTGNEQYF
. | TRBJ1-4 | TRBD1 | TRBV5-4 | TGTGCCAGCAGCTCCGGGACAGGGTTTGAAAAACTGTTTTTT | CASSSGTGFEKLFF
few | TRBJ2-7 | . | TRBV5-1 | TGCGCCAGCAGCCCCTTACCGGGAACGCCCTACGAGCAGTACTTC | CASSPLPGTPYEQYF
. | TRBJ2-1 | . | TRBV10-1 | TGCGCCAGCAGTGAGTCGACTATAAACCCCTACAATGAGCAGTTCTTC | CASSESTINPYNEQFF
. | TRBJ2-7 | TRBD1 | TRBV4-1 | TGCGCCAGCAGCCAAGATGAGCAGGGGGTATACGAGCAGTACTTC | CASSQDEQGVYEQYF
few | TRBJ1-4 | . | TRBV3-1/TRBV3-2 | TGTGCCAGCAGCCAAGGTGGCGGGGGGGAGGGCGAAAAACTGTTTTTT | CASSQGGGGEGEKLFF
. | TRBJ2-6 | TRBD1 | TRBV5-4 | TGTGCCAGCAGCTTCCCTCTCGGACAGGGGAACTCTGGGGCCAACGTCCTGACTTTC | CASSFPLGQGNSGANVLTF
few | TRBJ2-3 | TRBD2 | TRBV18 | TGTGCCAGCTCACAAGGGACTAGCGGAGCCGGGAGAGATACGCAGTATTTT | CASSQGTSGAGRDTQYF
. | TRBJ2-1 | . | TRBV5-6 | TGTGCCAGCAGCTTGGCTATTAGTGACAATGAGCAGTTCTTC | CASSLAISDNEQFF
. | TRBJ1-4 | . | TRBV7-9 | TGTGCCAGCAGCTTAGCGAGGGGGGGATCAAATGAAAAACTGTTTTTT | CASSLARGGSNEKLFF
. | TRBJ2-7 | . | TRBV28 | TGTGCCAGCACCCAGGGGGGACAGAGCTCCTACGAGCAGTACTTC | CASTQGGQSSYEQYF
. | TRBJ1-3 | . | TRBV19 | TGTGCCAGTAGTGCCTTTTCCGCAGGGAACTCTGGAAACACCATATATTTT | CASSAFSAGNSGNTIYF
once | TRBJ1-2 | . | TRBV19 | TGTGCCAGTAGTCAGGTACAGGTCTATGGCTACACCTTC | CASSQVQVYGYTF
. | TRBJ2-7 | TRBD2 | TRBV5-4 | TGTGCCAGCAGCCGCTACACTAGCGCCCCCTACGAGCAGTACTTC | CASSRYTSAPYEQYF
. | TRBJ2-5 | . | TRBV28 | TGTGCCAGCAGTTCGTTAAAGGGGGAGACCCAGTACTTC | CASSSLKGETQYF
. | TRBJ2-6 | . | TRBV3-1/TRBV3-2 | TGTGCCACTACCTCTGGGGCCAACGTCCTGACTTTC | CATTSGANVLTF
. | TRBJ2-3 | . | TRBV9 | TGTGCCAGCAGCTTAGGAACGACAGCTCTGCCTGATACGCAGTATTTT | CASSLGTTALPDTQYF
. | TRBJ1-5 | TRBD1 | TRBV29-1 | TGCAGCGTAGGACAGGGTAGCAATCAGCCCCAGCATTTT | CSVGQGSNQPQHF
. | TRBJ1-2 | TRBD1 | TRBV6-6 | TGTGCCATCGGTTCCACGGACAGGGCTGGGGGCTACACCTTC | CAIGSTDRAGGYTF
. | TRBJ2-7 | . | TRBV7-2 | TGTGCCAGCAGCCTGTCCTACGAGCAGTACTTC | CASSLSYEQYF
once | TRBJ2-1 | TRBD1 | TRBV11-2 | TGTGCCAGCAGCTCCGACAGGGACAATGAGCAGTTCTTC | CASSSDRDNEQFF
. | TRBJ2-5 | TRBD1 | TRBV2 | TGTGCCAGCAGCGGCTACAGGGGGTCTATCGGGGAGACCCAGTACTTC | CASSGYRGSIGETQYF